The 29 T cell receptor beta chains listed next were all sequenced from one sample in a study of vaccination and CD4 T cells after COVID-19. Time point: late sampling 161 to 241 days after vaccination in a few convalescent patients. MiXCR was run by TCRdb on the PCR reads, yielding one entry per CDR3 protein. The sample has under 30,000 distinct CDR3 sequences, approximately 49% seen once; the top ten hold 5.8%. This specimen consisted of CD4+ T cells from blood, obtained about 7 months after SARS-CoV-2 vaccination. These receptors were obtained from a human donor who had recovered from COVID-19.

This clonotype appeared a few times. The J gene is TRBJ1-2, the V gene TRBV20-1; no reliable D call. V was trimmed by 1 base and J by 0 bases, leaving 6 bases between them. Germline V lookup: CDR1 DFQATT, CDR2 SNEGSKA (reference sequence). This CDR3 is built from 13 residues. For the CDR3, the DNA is TGCAGTGCTAGAGCAGAAGCTAACTATGGCTACACCTTC. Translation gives CSARAEANYGYTF.

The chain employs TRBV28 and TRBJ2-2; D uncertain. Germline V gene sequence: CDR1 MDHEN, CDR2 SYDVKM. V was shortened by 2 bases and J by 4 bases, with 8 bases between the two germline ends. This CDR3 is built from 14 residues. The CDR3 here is CASSLGFITGELFF. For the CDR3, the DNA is TGTGCCAGCAGTTTAGGGTTCATCACCGGGGAGCTGTTTTTT. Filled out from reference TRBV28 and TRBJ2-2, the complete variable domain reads DVKVTQSSRYLVKRTGEKVFLECVQDMDHENMFWYRQDPGLGLRLIYFSYDVKMKEKGDIPEGYSVSREKKERFSLILESASTNQTSMYLCASSLGFITGELFFGEGSRLTVL.

The CDR3 sequence is CASTGAGENQPQHF. The CDR3 DNA reads as TGTGCCAGCACAGGTGCGGGAGAGAATCAGCCCCAGCATTTT. V gene TRBV6-2 or TRBV6-3 combines with J gene TRBJ1-5, with D unresolved. V lost 7 bases and J lost 4, with 14 bases in between. The CDR3 length is 14 residues. Germline-derived CDR1 and CDR2 are MNHEY and SVGEGT.

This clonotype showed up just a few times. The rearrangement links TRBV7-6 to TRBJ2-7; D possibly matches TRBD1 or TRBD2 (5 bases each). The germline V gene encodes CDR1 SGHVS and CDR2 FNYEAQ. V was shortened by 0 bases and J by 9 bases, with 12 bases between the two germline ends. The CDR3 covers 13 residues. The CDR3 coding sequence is TGTGCCAGCAGCTTAGCGGGCCGTGGGGGGCAGTACTTC. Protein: CASSLAGRGGQYF.

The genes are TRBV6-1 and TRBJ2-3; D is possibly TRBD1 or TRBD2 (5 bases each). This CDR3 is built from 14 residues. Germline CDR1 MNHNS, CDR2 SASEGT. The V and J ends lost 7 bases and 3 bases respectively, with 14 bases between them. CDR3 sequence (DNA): TGTGCCAGCACTGAGGGACCGAGAACAGATACGCAGTATTTT. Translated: CASTEGPRTDTQYF.

CDR3 loop: CASSRVVLTEAFF. As DNA, the CDR3 is TGTGCCAGCAGTAGGGTCGTGCTTACTGAAGCTTTCTTT. V and J are TRBV28 and TRBJ1-1; D remains unclear. The CDR3 has 13 amino acids. From germline, CDR1 is MDHEN and CDR2 SYDVKM. The V end was cut by 5 bases, the J end by 5 bases, with 12 bases between.

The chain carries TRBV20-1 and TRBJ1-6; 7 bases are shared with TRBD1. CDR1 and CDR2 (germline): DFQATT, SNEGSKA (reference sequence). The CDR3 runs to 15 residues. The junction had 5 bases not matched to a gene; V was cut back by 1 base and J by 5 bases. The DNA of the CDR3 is TGCAGTGCTAGAGTCGGGACAGAAAATAATTCACCCCTCCACTTT. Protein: CSARVGTENNSPLHF.

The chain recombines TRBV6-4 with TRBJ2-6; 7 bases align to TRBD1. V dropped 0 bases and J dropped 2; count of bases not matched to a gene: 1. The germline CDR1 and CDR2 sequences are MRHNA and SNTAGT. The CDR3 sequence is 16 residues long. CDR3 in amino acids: CASSDSGGAGANVLTF. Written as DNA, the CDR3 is TGTGCCAGCAGTGACTCAGGGGGCGCTGGGGCCAACGTCCTGACTTTC.

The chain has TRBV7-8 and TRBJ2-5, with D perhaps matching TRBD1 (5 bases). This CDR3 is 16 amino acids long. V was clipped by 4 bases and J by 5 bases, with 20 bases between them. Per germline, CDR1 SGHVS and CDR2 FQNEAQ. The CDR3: CASSSINGRARETQYF. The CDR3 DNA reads TGTGCCAGCAGCTCCATAAATGGCAGGGCTCGGGAGACCCAGTACTTC.

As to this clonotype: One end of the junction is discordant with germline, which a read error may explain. The CDR3 sequence is CASSLGLDPNNEQFF. In DNA form, the CDR3 reads TGTGCTAGCAGCCTAGGACTAGACCCCAACAATGAGCAGTTCTTC. V is TRBV7-6 and J is TRBJ2-1; 7 bases line up with TRBD2. The CDR3 has 15 amino acids. The V gene's germline CDR1 is SGHVS and CDR2 FNYEAQ.

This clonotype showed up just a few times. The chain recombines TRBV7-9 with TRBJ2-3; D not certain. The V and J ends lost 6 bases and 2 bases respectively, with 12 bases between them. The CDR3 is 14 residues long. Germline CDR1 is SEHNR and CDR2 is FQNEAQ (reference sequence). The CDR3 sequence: CASSLDDHTDTQYF. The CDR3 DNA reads TGTGCCAGCAGTCTCGACGATCACACAGATACGCAGTATTTT.

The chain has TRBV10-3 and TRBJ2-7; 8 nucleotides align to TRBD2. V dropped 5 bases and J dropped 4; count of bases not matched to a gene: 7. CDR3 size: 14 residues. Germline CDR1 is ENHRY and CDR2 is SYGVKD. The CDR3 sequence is CAISPAGVEYEQYF. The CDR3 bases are TGTGCCATCAGTCCAGCGGGAGTAGAATACGAGCAGTACTTC.

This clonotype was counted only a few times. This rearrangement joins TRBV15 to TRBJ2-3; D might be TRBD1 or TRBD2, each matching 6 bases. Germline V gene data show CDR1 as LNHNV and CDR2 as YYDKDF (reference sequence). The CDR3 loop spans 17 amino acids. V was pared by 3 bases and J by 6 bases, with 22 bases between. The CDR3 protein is CATSRTSRGAGLDTQYF. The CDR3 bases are TGTGCCACCAGCAGGACCTCCAGGGGCGCGGGGCTGGATACGCAGTATTTT. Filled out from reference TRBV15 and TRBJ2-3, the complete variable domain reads DAMVIQNPRYQVTQFGKPVTLSCSQTLNHNVMYWYQQKSSQAPKLLFHYYDKDFNNEADTPDNFQSRRPNTSFCFLDIRSPGLGDTAMYLCATSRTSRGAGLDTQYFGPGTRLTVL.

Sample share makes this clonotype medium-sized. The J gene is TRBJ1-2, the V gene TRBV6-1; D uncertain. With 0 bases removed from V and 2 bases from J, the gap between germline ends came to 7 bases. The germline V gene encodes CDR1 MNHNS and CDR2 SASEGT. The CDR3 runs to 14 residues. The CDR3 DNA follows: TGTGCCAGCAGTGAAGCTGAATTCAACTATGGCTACACCTTC. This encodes CASSEAEFNYGYTF.

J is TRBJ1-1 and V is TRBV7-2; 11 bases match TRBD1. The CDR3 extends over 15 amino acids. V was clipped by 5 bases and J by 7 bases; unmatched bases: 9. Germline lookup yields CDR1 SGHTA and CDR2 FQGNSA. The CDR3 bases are TGTGCCAGCAGCCGCGGGACAGGGGGAAAGGATGAAGCTTTCTTT. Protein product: CASSRGTGGKDEAFF.

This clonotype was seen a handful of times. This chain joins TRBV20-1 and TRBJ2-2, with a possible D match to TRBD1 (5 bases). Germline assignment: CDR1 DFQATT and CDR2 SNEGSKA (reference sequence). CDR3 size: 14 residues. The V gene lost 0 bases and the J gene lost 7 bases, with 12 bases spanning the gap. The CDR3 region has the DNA TGCAGTGCTAGAGATCCAGGGATCGACGGGGAGCTGTTTTTT. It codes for CSARDPGIDGELFF.

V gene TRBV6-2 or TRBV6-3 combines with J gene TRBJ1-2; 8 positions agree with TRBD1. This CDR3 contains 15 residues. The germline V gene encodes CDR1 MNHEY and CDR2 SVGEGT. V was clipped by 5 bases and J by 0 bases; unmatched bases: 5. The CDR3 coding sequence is TGTGCCAGCAGTCTACAGGGGGGAGCTAACTATGGCTACACCTTC. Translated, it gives CASSLQGGANYGYTF.

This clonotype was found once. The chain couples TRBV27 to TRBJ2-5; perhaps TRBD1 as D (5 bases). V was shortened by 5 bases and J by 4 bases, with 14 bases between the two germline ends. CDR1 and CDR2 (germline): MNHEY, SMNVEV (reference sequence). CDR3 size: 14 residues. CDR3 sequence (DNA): TGTGCCAGCAGTAACCTCGGCAGGGCAGAGACCCAGTACTTC. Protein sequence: CASSNLGRAETQYF.

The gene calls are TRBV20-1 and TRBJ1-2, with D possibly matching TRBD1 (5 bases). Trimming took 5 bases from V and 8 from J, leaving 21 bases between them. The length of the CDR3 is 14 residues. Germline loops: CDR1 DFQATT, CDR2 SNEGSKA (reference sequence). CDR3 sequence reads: CSAEGIETRRGYTF. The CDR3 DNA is TGCAGTGCTGAGGGGATAGAAACACGGCGGGGCTACACCTTC.

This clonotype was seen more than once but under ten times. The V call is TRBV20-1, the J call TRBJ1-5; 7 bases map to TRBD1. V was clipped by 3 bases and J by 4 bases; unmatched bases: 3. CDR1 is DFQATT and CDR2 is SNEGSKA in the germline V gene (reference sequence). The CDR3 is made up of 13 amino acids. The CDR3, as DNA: TGCAGTGCTAGGGGGACAGCTAATCAGCCCCAGCATTTT. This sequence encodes CSARGTANQPQHF.

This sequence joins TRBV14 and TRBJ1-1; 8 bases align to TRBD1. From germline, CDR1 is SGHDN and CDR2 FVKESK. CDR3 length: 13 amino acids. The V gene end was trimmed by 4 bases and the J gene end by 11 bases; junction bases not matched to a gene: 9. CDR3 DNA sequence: TGTGCCAGCAGCCCGGGACAGGCCATACTGGCTTTCTTT. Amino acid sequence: CASSPGQAILAFF.

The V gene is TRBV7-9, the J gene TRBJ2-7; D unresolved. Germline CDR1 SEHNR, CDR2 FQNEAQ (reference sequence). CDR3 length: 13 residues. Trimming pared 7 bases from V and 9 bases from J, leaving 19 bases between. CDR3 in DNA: TGTGCCAGCAAGCTAGAAAGTGTGGCCAGGCAGTACTTC. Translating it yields CASKLESVARQYF.

CDR3 protein: CASSLAASGRGSDTQYF. The CDR3 bases are TGTGCCAGCAGCTTAGCGGCTAGCGGGAGAGGGTCAGATACGCAGTATTTT. This chain joins TRBV7-9 and TRBJ2-3, with TRBD2 matching 10 bases. Germline V gene data show CDR1 as SEHNR and CDR2 as FQNEAQ (reference sequence). Trimming at V came to 0 bases and at J to 4 bases, leaving 7 bases not matched to a gene. The CDR3 has 17 amino acids.

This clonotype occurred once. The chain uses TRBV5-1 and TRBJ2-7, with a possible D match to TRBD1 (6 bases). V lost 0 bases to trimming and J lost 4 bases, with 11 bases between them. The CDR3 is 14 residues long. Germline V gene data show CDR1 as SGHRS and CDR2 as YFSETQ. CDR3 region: CASSLEGGWYEQYF. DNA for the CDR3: TGCGCCAGCAGCTTGGAAGGGGGTTGGTACGAGCAGTACTTC.

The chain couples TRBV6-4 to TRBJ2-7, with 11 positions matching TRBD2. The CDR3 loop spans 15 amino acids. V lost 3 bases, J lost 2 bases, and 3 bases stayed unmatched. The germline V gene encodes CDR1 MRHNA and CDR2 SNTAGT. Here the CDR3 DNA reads TGTGCCAGCAGTGAGCTAGCGGGAGGTGCCTACGAGCAGTACTTC. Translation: CASSELAGGAYEQYF.

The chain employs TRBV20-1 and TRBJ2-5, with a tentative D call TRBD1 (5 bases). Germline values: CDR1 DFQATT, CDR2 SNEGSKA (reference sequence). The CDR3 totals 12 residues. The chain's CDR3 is CRGREDEETQYF. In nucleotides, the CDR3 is TGCAGGGGCAGGGAAGACGAAGAGACCCAGTACTTC.

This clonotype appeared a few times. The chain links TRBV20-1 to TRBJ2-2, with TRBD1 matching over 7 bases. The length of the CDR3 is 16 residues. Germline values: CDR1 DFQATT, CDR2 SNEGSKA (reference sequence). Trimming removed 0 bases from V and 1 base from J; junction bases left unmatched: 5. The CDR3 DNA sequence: TGCAGTGCTAGAGACTCCGGGACAGAGAACACCGGGGAGCTGTTTTTT. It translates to CSARDSGTENTGELFF.

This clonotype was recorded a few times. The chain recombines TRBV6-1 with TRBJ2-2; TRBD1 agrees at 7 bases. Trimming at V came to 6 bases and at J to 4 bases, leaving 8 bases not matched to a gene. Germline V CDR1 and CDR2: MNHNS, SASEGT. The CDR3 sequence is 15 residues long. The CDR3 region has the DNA TGTGCCAGCAGAAGCCGACACAGGGGCACCGGGGAGCTGTTTTTT. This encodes CASRSRHRGTGELFF.

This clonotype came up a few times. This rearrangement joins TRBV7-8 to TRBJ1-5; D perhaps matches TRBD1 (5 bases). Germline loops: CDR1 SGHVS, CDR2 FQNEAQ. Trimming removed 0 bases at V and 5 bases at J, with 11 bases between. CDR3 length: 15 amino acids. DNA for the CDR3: TGTGCCAGCAGCTTAGCCGTTGGGACCGATCAGCCCCAGCATTTT. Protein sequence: CASSLAVGTDQPQHF.